A single sample gave rise to the 12 T cell receptor beta chains below, sequenced in a study of blood T cell repertoires in COVID-19. Profiling relied on immunoSEQ multiplex PCR, and the TCRdb table lists in-frame clones only, not all of them. Among roughly 40,000 clones, about 85% were seen once, and the ten largest hold under 35%. Source material: peripheral blood. Receptor source: a woman of 80 years or more with acute or convalescent COVID-19.

The chain combines TRBV7-9 with TRBJ1-1; TRBD1 might be the D (5 bases). Per germline, CDR1 SEHNR and CDR2 FQNEAQ (reference sequence). The CDR3 extends over 14 amino acids. V was trimmed by 5 bases and J by 11 bases, leaving 21 bases between them. CDR3 loop: CASSVDSVAGGAFF. Here the CDR3 DNA reads TGTGCCAGCAGCGTAGACAGCGTTGCAGGCGGGGCTTTCTTT.

This clone turned up a few times. This chain connects TRBV6-1 to TRBJ2-1; 7 bases match TRBD2. This CDR3 is built from 15 residues. Losses at the gene ends were 6 bases for V and 2 bases for J; bases not matched to a gene: 7. Germline V lookup: CDR1 MNHNS, CDR2 SASEGT. In nucleotides, the CDR3 is TGTGCCAGCAGATTTGAGCGGGGCACCTACAATGAGCAGTTCTTC. Its translation is CASRFERGTYNEQFF.

This rearrangement joins TRBV6-5 to TRBJ2-1, with D perhaps TRBD2 (7 bases). The CDR3 extends over 15 amino acids. Germline CDR1 reads MNHEY; CDR2 reads SVGAGI. The V end lost 11 bases, the J end lost 9 bases, and 26 bases lay between the germline ends. CDR3 nucleotide sequence: TGTGCCTCACGAGGGACTACCTCGAGAGGGGGTGAGCAGTTCTTC. It specifies CASRGTTSRGGEQFF.

The chain employs TRBV5-1 and TRBJ2-7, with D possibly TRBD1 on 5 matching bases. Germline-derived CDR1 and CDR2 are SGHRS and YFSETQ. CDR3 length: 15 amino acids. V gave up 4 bases and J gave up 1 base, with 15 bases separating them. CDR3 DNA sequence: TGCGCCAGCAGCCTCGGTTCTACAGGATCCTACGAGCAGTACTTC. Residues: CASSLGSTGSYEQYF.

The chain links TRBV21-1 to TRBJ2-7; TRBD2 is the table's D call, not checked against the DNA. TRBV21-1 is a recognized pseudogene. The CDR3 has 20 amino acids. CDR3 sequence: CASVALRETSCILLAYEQYF. CDR3 nucleotides: TGTGCCAGCGTAGCTCTGCGGGAGACTAGTTGTATTTTACTTGCCTACGAGCAGTACTTC.

V is TRBV3-1 (or the pseudogene TRBV3-2) and J is TRBJ2-5; D unresolved. This CDR3 has 13 residues. CDR1 and CDR2 from the germline V gene are LGHDT and YNNKEL (reference sequence). With 2 bases removed from V and 4 bases from J, the gap between germline ends came to 8 bases. The CDR3, as DNA: TGTGCCAGCAGCCAATCATTGTTAGAGACCCAGTACTTC. Protein: CASSQSLLETQYF.

The chain has TRBV5-4 and TRBJ2-1, with 7 nucleotides matching TRBD1. CDR3 length: 13 residues. V was clipped by 3 bases and J by 6 bases; unmatched bases: 3. Germline V CDR1 and CDR2: SGHNT, YYREEE (reference sequence). The CDR3 DNA is TGTGCCAGCAGCTGGGACAGAAGCAATGAGCAGTTCTTC. Amino acid sequence: CASSWDRSNEQFF.

The chain couples TRBV6-1 to TRBJ1-4, with no clear D. The CDR3 is 17 amino acids. Deletions cut 2 bases from V and 7 bases from J, with 20 bases between. Germline loops: CDR1 MNHNS, CDR2 SASEGT. The CDR3 loop is CASSEKFFPAPSEKLFF. The DNA for the CDR3 is TGTGCCAGCAGTGAAAAGTTTTTTCCCGCCCCGAGTGAAAAACTGTTTTTT.

This clone was counted between two and nine times. The CDR3 loop is CAWSPTGTGRSPLHF. In nucleotides, the CDR3 is TGTGCCTGGAGTCCCACCGGGACAGGCCGTTCACCCCTCCACTTT. The genes are TRBV30 and TRBJ1-6, with 8 bases identical to TRBD1. Germline assignment: CDR1 GTSNPN and CDR2 SVGIG (reference sequence). This CDR3 spans 15 amino acids. The trim removed 2 bases at V and 9 bases at J, leaving 9 bases unmatched.

The rearrangement uses TRBV5-1 and TRBJ2-2; no definite D call. Germline V gene lookup returns CDR1 SGHRS and CDR2 YFSETQ. The CDR3 length is 13 residues. V lost 2 bases and J 7 bases, leaving 9 bases between the germline ends. The CDR3: CASSFLSYGELFF. The CDR3 DNA follows: TGCGCCAGCAGCTTCCTCTCTTACGGGGAGCTGTTTTTT.

This clone appeared a single time. The chain recombines TRBV27 with TRBJ2-5; the match to TRBD1 covers 8 bases. Trimming cost V 6 bases and J 2 bases; bases outside gene matches: 5. CDR3 size: 14 residues. Germline V CDR1 and CDR2: MNHEY, SMNVEV (reference sequence). DNA for the CDR3: TGTGCCAGCAGAGACAGGGGTCGACAAGAGACCCAGTACTTC. It specifies CASRDRGRQETQYF.

The V and J genes are TRBV6-1 and TRBJ1-1, with D maybe TRBD1 (6 bases). Germline V lookup: CDR1 MNHNS, CDR2 SASEGT. The V end was cut by 2 bases, the J end by 5 bases, with 9 bases between. The CDR3 has 13 amino acids. CDR3 nucleotides: TGTGCCAGCAGTGAACAGGGGATGACTGAAGCTTTCTTT. This gives the protein CASSEQGMTEAFF.